Following are 18 T cell receptor beta chains from one sample sequenced in a study of cytomegalovirus exposure and HLA in healthy donors. A multiplex PCR was run with 60 Vbeta primers and 13 Jbeta primers. This table comes from immunoSEQ multiplex PCR, and its TCRdb copy is limited to in-frame clones, with some not included. Here the sample table reports about 140,000 clones. Sequenced input: PBMCs. The receptors shown here come from a male donor in good health and CMV-seronegative.

This sequence joins TRBV18 and TRBJ1-1, with TRBD1 identical over 10 bases. The germline CDR1 and CDR2 sequences are KGHSH and LQKENI. V dropped 4 bases and J dropped 0; count of bases not matched to a gene: 5. The CDR3 extends over 16 amino acids. The CDR3 loop is CASSLRDRGMNTEAFF. CDR3 bases: TGTGCCAGCTCACTCCGGGACAGGGGAATGAACACTGAAGCTTTCTTT.

The chain has TRBV18 and TRBJ2-6, with D unresolved. The ends were cut back, 3 bases at V and 4 bases at J, with 10 bases in the middle. The length of the CDR3 is 15 residues. CDR1 is KGHSH and CDR2 is LQKENI in the germline V gene. The CDR3 reads CASSPPNSGANVLTF. The CDR3 DNA is TGTGCCAGCTCACCCCCCAACTCCGGGGCCAACGTCCTGACTTTC.

The chain recombines TRBV5-1 with TRBJ2-1; D is possibly TRBD2 (6 bases). In germline, CDR1 is SGHRS, CDR2 YFSETQ. CDR3 length: 14 residues. V was clipped by 5 bases and J by 8 bases, with 17 bases between them. Here the CDR3 reads CASSRRAVSDEQFF. In DNA, the CDR3 is TGCGCCAGCAGTCGGAGGGCCGTATCCGATGAGCAGTTCTTC.

V is TRBV30 and J is TRBJ2-1; 9 nucleotides align to TRBD2. From germline, CDR1 is GTSNPN and CDR2 SVGIG (reference sequence). The J segment lost 3 bases and the V segment lost 0 bases, leaving 6 bases of the junction unmatched. The CDR3 covers 16 residues. This CDR3 reads CAWSVQLAGFYNEQFF. The CDR3 nucleotides read TGTGCCTGGAGTGTACAGCTAGCGGGGTTCTACAATGAGCAGTTCTTC.

The J gene is TRBJ1-6, the V gene TRBV5-1; D is possibly TRBD1 (5 bases). V was pared by 3 bases and J by 10 bases, with 17 bases between. This CDR3 has 15 residues. Germline V gene data show CDR1 as SGHRS and CDR2 as YFSETQ. CDR3 loop: CASSSNIDSISPLHF. For the CDR3, the DNA is TGCGCCAGCAGCTCTAACATCGACAGTATCTCACCCCTCCACTTT.

This rearrangement joins TRBV18 to TRBJ2-7, with TRBD2 identical over 7 bases. This CDR3 has 16 residues. The germline V gene encodes CDR1 KGHSH and CDR2 LQKENI. V gave up 3 bases and J gave up 1 base; unmatched junction bases: 9. The CDR3 coding sequence is TGTGCCAGCTCACCGGGAGGGTCGCCGGGTTCCTACGAGCAGTACTTC. Protein product: CASSPGGSPGSYEQYF.

V usage is TRBV6-5 and J usage is TRBJ2-4, with D perhaps matching TRBD1 (6 bases). This CDR3 contains 14 residues. Trimming removed 5 bases at V and 5 bases at J, with 13 bases between. CDR1 is MNHEY, CDR2 SVGAGI, per germline. CDR3 protein: CASSAHRDQNIQYF. CDR3 in DNA: TGTGCCAGCAGTGCTCACAGGGACCAAAACATTCAGTACTTC.

The chain couples TRBV27 to TRBJ1-1, with D hard to call. Germline lookup yields CDR1 MNHEY and CDR2 SMNVEV (reference sequence). The V and J ends lost 6 bases and 0 bases respectively, with 11 bases between them. This CDR3 is built from 14 residues. This CDR3 is CASSLTDMNTEAFF. Written as DNA, the CDR3 is TGTGCCAGCAGCCTTACAGACATGAACACTGAAGCTTTCTTT.

The chain combines TRBV7-2 with TRBJ2-2; 12 bases align to TRBD1. The CDR3 runs to 16 residues. Germline V gene sequence: CDR1 SGHTA, CDR2 FQGNSA. V was pared by 3 bases and J by 6 bases, with 5 bases of the junction left unmatched. CDR3 DNA: TGTGCCAGCAGCTTCACAGGGACAGGGGGCTCCGGGGAGCTGTTTTTT. Translation: CASSFTGTGGSGELFF.

This chain joins TRBV27 and TRBJ2-2; 9 positions match TRBD2. This CDR3 spans 18 amino acids. Looked up from germline, CDR1 is MNHEY and CDR2 is SMNVEV (reference sequence). The trim removed 8 bases at V and 7 bases at J, leaving 20 bases unmatched. The CDR3 region has the DNA TGTGCCAGCTCACTGTTCCCGGGAGCGGGAGGACCTAACGGGGAGCTGTTTTTT. Amino acids: CASSLFPGAGGPNGELFF.

V is TRBV28 and J is TRBJ2-7, with 9 bases fitting TRBD1. Germline CDR1 MDHEN, CDR2 SYDVKM. The CDR3 has 14 amino acids. V lost 7 bases to trimming and J lost 2 bases; unmatched junction nucleotides: 6. This chain's CDR3 is CASTPGQGTYEQYF. CDR3 nucleotides: TGTGCCAGCACCCCGGGACAGGGAACCTACGAGCAGTACTTC. The whole variable domain, remainder taken from reference TRBV28 and TRBJ2-7, is DVKVTQSSRYLVKRTGEKVFLECVQDMDHENMFWYRQDPGLGLRLIYFSYDVKMKEKGDIPEGYSVSREKKERFSLILESASTNQTSMYLCASTPGQGTYEQYFGPGTRLTVT.

The chain joins TRBV14 to TRBJ1-1; weak D call: TRBD1 (5 bases). The CDR3 contains 13 residues. Germline V lookup: CDR1 SGHDN, CDR2 FVKESK. Deletions cut 7 bases from V and 2 bases from J, with 11 bases between. CDR3 nucleotides: TGTGCCAGCAAGGGACTGACAAACACTGAAGCTTTCTTT. It encodes CASKGLTNTEAFF.

The rearrangement uses TRBV19 and TRBJ1-1; D unclear. V shed 3 bases and J shed 0 bases, with 5 bases lying between them. There are 13 residues in the CDR3. CDR1 LNHDA and CDR2 SQIVND come from the germline V gene (reference sequence). CDR3 loop: CASSISVNTEAFF. DNA for the CDR3: TGTGCCAGTAGTATTTCCGTGAACACTGAAGCTTTCTTT. Supplemented by reference TRBV19 and TRBJ1-1, the full variable domain reads DGGITQSPKYLFRKEGQNVTLSCEQNLNHDAMYWYRQDPGQGLRLIYYSQIVNDFQKGDIAEGYSVSREKKESFPLTVTSAQKNPTAFYLCASSISVNTEAFFGQGTRLTVV.

The genes are TRBV5-1 and TRBJ1-2; D unclear. The V end lost 2 bases, the J end lost 3 bases, and 14 bases lay between the germline ends. This CDR3 contains 15 residues. Germline V gene lookup returns CDR1 SGHRS and CDR2 YFSETQ. The CDR3 nucleotides read TGCGCCAGCAGCTTCGACCCCTCGGGATACTATGGCTACACCTTC. Amino acids: CASSFDPSGYYGYTF.

The CDR3 spells CASNTDRDTEAFF. DNA for the CDR3: TGTGCCAGCAACACAGACAGGGACACTGAAGCTTTCTTT. The V call is TRBV6-5, the J call TRBJ1-1; 7 bases are a match to TRBD1. The CDR3 is 13 residues long. The V gene end was trimmed by 7 bases and the J gene end by 3 bases; junction bases not matched to a gene: 5. Germline V gene sequence: CDR1 MNHEY, CDR2 SVGAGI.

This sequence joins TRBV4-3 and TRBJ1-1; 9 bases are shared with TRBD1. The CDR3 loop spans 15 amino acids. Germline values: CDR1 LGHNA, CDR2 YSLEER. V lost 4 bases and J lost 0; bases outside the gene matches: 3. The CDR3 nucleotides are TGCGCCAGCAGCCCTGGACAGGGGATGAACACTGAAGCTTTCTTT. Encoded protein: CASSPGQGMNTEAFF.

This chain's CDR3 is CASSRGGQGFTEAFF. The CDR3 nucleotides are TGTGCCAGCAGCAGGGGAGGACAGGGGTTCACTGAAGCTTTCTTT. V is TRBV9 and J is TRBJ1-1, with 9 bases matching TRBD1. Germline V gene lookup returns CDR1 SGDLS and CDR2 YYNGEE. Losses at the gene ends were 4 bases for V and 4 bases for J; bases not matched to a gene: 8. This CDR3 spans 15 amino acids.

The chain is built from TRBV7-2 and TRBJ1-5; maybe TRBD1 (6 bases). The CDR3 is made up of 14 amino acids. Deletions cut 4 bases from V and 4 bases from J, with 11 bases between. Germline CDR1 SGHTA, CDR2 FQGNSA. Here the CDR3 reads CASSYTGLNQPQHF. Here the CDR3 DNA reads TGTGCCAGCAGCTACACAGGGCTAAATCAGCCCCAGCATTTT.